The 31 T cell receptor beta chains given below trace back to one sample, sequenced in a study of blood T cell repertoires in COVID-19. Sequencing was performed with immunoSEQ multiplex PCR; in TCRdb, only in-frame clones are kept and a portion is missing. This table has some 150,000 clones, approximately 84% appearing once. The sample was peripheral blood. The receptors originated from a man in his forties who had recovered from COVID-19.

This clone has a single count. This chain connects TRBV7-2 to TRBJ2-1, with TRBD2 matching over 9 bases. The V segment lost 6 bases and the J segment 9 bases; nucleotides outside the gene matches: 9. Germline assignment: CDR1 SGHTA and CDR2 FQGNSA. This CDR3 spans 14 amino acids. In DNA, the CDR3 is TGTGCCAGCAGGTTAAAGCGGGAGGTCGGTGAGCAGTTCTTC. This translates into CASRLKREVGEQFF.

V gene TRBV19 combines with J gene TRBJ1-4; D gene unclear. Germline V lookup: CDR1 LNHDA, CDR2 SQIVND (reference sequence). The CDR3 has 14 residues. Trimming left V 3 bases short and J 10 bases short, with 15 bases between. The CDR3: CASSMDSGLGKLFF. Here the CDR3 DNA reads TGTGCCAGTAGTATGGACTCCGGGCTTGGAAAACTGTTTTTT.

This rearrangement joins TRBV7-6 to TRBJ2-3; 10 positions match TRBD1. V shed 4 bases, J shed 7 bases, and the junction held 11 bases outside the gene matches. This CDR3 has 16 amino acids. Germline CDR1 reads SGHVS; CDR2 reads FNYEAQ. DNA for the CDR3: TGTGCCAGCAGCTGGGGGTCTGGACAGGGGGGAAATACGCAGTATTTT. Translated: CASSWGSGQGGNTQYF.

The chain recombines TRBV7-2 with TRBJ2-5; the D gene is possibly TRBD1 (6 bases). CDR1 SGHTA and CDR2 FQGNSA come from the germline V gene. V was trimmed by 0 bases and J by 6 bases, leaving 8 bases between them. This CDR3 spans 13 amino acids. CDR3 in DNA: TGTGCCAGCAGCTTAGCGGGGGCGAAGACCCAGTACTTC. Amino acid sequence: CASSLAGAKTQYF.

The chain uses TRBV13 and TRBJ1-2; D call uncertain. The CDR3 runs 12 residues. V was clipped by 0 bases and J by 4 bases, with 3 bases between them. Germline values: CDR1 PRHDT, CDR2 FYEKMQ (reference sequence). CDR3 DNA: TGTGCCAGCAGCTTAGGTAGCTATGGCTACACCTTC. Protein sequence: CASSLGSYGYTF.

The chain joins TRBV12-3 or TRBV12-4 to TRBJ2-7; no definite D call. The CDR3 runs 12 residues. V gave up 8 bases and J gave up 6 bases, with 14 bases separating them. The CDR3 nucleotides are TGTGCCAGCCGTCTCTTCACGGGCGAGCAGTACTTC. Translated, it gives CASRLFTGEQYF.

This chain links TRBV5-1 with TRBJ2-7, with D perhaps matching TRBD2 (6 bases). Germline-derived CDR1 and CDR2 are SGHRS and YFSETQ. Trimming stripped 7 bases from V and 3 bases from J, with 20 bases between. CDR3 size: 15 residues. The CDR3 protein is CASGQGGGIIYEQYF. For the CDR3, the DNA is TGCGCCAGCGGCCAGGGTGGGGGGATAATCTACGAGCAGTACTTC.

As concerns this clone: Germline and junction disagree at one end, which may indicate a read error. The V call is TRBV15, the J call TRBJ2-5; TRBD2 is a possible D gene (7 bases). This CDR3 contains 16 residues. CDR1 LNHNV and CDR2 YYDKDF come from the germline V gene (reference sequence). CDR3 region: CATSPETGPMRGPPHF. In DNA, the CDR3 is TGTGCCACCAGCCCCGAAACAGGGCCTATGCGGGGGCCCCCCCACTTC.

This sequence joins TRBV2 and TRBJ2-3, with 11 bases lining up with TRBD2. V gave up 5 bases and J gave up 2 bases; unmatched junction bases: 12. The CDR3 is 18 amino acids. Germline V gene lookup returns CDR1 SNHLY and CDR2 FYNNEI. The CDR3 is CASSLSSGLAGFTDTQYF. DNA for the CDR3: TGTGCCAGCAGTCTTTCTAGCGGACTAGCGGGTTTCACAGATACGCAGTATTTT.

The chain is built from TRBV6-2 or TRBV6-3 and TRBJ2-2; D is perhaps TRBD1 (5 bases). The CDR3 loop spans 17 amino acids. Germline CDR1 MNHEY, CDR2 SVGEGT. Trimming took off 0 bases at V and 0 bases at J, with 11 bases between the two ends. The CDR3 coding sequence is TGTGCCAGCAGTTACTCACCCGACAGAACGAACACCGGGGAGCTGTTTTTT. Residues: CASSYSPDRTNTGELFF.

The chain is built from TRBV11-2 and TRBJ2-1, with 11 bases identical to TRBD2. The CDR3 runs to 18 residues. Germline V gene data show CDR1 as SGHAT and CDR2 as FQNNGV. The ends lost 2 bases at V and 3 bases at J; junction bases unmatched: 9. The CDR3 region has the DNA TGTGCCAGCAGCTTAACTCTAGCGGGGGGACTCAACTACAATGAGCAGTTCTTC. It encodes CASSLTLAGGLNYNEQFF.

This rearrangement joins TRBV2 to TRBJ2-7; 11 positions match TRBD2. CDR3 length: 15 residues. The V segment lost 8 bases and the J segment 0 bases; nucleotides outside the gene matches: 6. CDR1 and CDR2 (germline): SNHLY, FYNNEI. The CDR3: CASGLLAGDSYEQYF. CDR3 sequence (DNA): TGTGCCAGCGGTCTACTAGCGGGGGACTCCTACGAGCAGTACTTC.

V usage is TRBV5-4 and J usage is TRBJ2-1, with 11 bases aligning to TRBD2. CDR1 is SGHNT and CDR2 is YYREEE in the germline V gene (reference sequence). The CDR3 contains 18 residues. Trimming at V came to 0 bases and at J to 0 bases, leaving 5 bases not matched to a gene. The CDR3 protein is CASSLGLAGTTSYNEQFF. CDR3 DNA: TGTGCCAGCAGCTTGGGACTAGCGGGGACGACCTCCTACAATGAGCAGTTCTTC.

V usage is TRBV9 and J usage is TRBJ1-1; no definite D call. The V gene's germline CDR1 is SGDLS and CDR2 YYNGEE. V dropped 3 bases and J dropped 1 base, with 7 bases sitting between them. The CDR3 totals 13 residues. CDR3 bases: TGTGCCAGCAGCGCAAACTCGAACACTGAAGCTTTCTTT. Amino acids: CASSANSNTEAFF.

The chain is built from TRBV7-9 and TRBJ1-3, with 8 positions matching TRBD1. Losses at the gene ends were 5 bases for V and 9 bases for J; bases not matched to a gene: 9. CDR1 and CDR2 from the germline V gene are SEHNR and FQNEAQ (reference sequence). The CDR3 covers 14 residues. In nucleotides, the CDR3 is TGTGCCAGCAGCGCGGTGACAGGGGCGGTCACCATATATTTT. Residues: CASSAVTGAVTIYF. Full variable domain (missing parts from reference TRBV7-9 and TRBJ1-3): DTGVSQNPRHKITKRGQNVTFRCDPISEHNRLYWYRQTLGQGPEFLTYFQNEAQLEKSRLLSDRFSAERPKGSFSTLEIQRTEQGDSAMYLCASSAVTGAVTIYFGEGSWLTVV.

The CDR3 here is CASSYSPSGSEQYF. CDR3 DNA sequence: TGTGCCAGCAGCTACAGCCCCAGTGGTAGCGAGCAGTACTTC. This chain connects TRBV5-6 to TRBJ2-7; no clear D gene. Germline values: CDR1 SGHDT, CDR2 YYEEEE. The length of the CDR3 is 14 residues. V lost 3 bases and J lost 6, with 16 bases in between.

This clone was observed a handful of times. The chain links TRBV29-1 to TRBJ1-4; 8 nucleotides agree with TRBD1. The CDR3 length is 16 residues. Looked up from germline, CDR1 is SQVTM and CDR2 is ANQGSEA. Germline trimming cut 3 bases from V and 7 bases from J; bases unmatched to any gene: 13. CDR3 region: CSVEDYLQGVGEKLFF. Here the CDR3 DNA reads TGCAGCGTTGAGGACTACTTACAGGGGGTGGGTGAAAAACTGTTTTTT.

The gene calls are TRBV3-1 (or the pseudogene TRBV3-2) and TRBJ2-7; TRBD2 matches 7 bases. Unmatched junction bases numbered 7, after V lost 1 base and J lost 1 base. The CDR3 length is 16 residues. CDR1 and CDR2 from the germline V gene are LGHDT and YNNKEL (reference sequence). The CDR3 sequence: CASSQGQSGASYEQYF. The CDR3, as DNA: TGTGCCAGCAGCCAAGGCCAGAGCGGGGCATCCTACGAGCAGTACTTC.

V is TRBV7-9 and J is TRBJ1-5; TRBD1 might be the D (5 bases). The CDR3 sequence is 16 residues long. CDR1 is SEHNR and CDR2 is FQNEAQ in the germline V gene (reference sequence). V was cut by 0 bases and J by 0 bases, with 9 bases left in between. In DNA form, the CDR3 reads TGTGCCAGCAGCTTAGCGGGGGGGATTAGCAATCAGCCCCAGCATTTT. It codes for CASSLAGGISNQPQHF. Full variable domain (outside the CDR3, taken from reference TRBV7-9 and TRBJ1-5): DTGVSQNPRHKITKRGQNVTFRCDPISEHNRLYWYRQTLGQGPEFLTYFQNEAQLEKSRLLSDRFSAERPKGSFSTLEIQRTEQGDSAMYLCASSLAGGISNQPQHFGDGTRLSIL.

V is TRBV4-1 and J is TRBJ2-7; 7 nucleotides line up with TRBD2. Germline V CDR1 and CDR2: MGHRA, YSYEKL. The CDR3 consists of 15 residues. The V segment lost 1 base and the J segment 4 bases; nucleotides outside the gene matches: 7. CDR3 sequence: CASSQAWEGRYEQYF. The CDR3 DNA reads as TGCGCCAGCAGCCAAGCCTGGGAGGGGCGGTACGAGCAGTACTTC.

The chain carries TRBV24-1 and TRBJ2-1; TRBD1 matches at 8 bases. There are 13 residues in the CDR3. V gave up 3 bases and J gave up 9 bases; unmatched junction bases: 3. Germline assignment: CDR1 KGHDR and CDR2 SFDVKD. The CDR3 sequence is CATSDDRGTEQFF. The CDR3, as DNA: TGTGCCACCAGTGATGACAGGGGTACTGAGCAGTTCTTC.

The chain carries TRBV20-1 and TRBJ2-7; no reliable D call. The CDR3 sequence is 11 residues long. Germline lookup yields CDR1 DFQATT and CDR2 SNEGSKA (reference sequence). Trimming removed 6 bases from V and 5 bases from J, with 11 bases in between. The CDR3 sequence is CSAAKLNEQYF. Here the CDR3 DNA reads TGCAGTGCAGCCAAGCTTAACGAGCAGTACTTC.

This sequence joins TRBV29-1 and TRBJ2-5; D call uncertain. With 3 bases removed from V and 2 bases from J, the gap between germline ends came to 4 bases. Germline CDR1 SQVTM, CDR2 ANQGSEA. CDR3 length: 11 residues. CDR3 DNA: TGCAGCGTTGACAGGCAAGAGACCCAGTACTTC. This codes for CSVDRQETQYF.

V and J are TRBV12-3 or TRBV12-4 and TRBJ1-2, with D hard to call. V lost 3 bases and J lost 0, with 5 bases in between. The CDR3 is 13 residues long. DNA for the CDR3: TGTGCCAGCAGTTTGGGCGCTAACTATGGCTACACCTTC. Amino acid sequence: CASSLGANYGYTF.

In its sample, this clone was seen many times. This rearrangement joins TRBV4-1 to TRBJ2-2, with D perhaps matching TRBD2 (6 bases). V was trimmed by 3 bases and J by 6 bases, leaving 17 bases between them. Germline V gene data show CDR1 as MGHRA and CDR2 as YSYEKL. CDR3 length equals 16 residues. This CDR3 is CASSHLGREVAGELFF. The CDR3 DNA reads TGCGCCAGCAGCCACTTGGGCAGGGAGGTAGCCGGGGAGCTGTTTTTT.

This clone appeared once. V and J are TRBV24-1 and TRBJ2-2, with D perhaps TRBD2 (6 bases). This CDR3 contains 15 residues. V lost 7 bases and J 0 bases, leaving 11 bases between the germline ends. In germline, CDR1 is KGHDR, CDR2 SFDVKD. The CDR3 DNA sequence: TGTGCCACCAGCCAGAGCGGGCCGAACACCGGGGAGCTGTTTTTT. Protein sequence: CATSQSGPNTGELFF.

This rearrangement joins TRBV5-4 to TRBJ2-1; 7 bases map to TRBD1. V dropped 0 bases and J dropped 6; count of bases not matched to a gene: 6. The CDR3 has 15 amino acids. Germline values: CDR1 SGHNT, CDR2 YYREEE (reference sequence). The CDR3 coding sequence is TGTGCCAGCAGCTTGGTTCTGACAGGGACCAATGAGCAGTTCTTC. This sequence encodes CASSLVLTGTNEQFF. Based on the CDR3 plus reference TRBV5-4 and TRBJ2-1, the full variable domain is ETGVTQSPTHLIKTRGQQVTLRCSSQSGHNTVSWYQQALGQGPQFIFQYYREEENGRGNFPPRFSGLQFPNYSSELNVNALELDDSALYLCASSLVLTGTNEQFFGPGTRLTVL.

For the CDR3, the DNA is TGTGCCAGCAGTTCAATAACAGACACCGACACCTACGAGCAGTACTTC. Its translation: CASSSITDTDTYEQYF. The V call is TRBV28, the J call TRBJ2-7, with D uncertain. Trimming stripped 4 bases from V and 2 bases from J, with 18 bases between. CDR3 length equals 16 residues. CDR1 is MDHEN, CDR2 SYDVKM, per germline.

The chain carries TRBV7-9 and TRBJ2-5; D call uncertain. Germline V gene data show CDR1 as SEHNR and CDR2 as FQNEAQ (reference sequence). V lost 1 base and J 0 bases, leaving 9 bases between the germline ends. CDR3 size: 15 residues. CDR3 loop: CASSLGSLYQETQYF. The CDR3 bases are TGTGCCAGCAGCTTAGGTAGCTTGTACCAAGAGACCCAGTACTTC.

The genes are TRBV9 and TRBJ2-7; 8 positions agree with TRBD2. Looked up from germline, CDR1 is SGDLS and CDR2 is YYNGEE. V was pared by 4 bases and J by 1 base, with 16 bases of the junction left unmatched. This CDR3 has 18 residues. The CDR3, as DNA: TGTGCCAGCAGCCCCGGTAGGCTAGGGAGCGGGAGTTCCTACGAGCAGTACTTC. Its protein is CASSPGRLGSGSSYEQYF.

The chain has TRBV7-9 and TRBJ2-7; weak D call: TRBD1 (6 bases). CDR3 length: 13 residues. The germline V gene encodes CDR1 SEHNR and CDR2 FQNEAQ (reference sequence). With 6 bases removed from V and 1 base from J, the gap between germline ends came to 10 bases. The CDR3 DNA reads TGTGCCAGCAGTTCAGGACAGTCCTACGAGCAGTACTTC. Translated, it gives CASSSGQSYEQYF. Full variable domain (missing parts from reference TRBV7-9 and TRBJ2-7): DTGVSQNPRHKITKRGQNVTFRCDPISEHNRLYWYRQTLGQGPEFLTYFQNEAQLEKSRLLSDRFSAERPKGSFSTLEIQRTEQGDSAMYLCASSSGQSYEQYFGPGTRLTVT.